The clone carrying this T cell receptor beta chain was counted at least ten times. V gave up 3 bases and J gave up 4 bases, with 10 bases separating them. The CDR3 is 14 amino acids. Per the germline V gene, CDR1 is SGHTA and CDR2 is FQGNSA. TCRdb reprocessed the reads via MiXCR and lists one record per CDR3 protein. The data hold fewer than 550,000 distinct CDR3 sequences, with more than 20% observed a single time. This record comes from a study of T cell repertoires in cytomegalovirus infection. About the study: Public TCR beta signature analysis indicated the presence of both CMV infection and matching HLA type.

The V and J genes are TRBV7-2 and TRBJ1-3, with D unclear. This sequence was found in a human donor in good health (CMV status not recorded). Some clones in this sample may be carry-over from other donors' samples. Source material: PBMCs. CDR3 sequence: CASSLLRPGNTIYF. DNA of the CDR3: TGTGCCAGCAGCTTGTTACGGCCGGGAAACACCATATATTTT.